The 32 T cell receptor beta chains below come from one sample, sequenced in a study of T cell responses to AZD1222 COVID-19 vaccine. Profiling relied on immunoSEQ multiplex PCR, and the TCRdb table lists in-frame clones only, not all of them. The sample shows 90,000 to 150,000 clones, approximately 90% of them seen only once. Sequences were derived from peripheral blood, sampled 28 days after the second dose of the MenACWY control vaccine. The receptor source for this set is an adult who received the MenACWY meningococcal vaccine as a control.

The chain carries TRBV28 and TRBJ1-2; 7 nucleotides align to TRBD1. CDR1 is MDHEN and CDR2 is SYDVKM in the germline V gene. V lost 6 bases, J lost 8 bases, and 12 bases stayed unmatched. The CDR3 consists of 14 residues. The CDR3 region has the DNA TGTGCCAGCAGGCCGACAGGGAGGTCGCTGGGCTACACCTTC. It encodes CASRPTGRSLGYTF.

This chain joins TRBV4-1 and TRBJ2-5, with unresolved D. The CDR3 covers 13 residues. The germline gives CDR1 MGHRA, CDR2 YSYEKL. V was cut by 2 bases and J by 5 bases, with 9 bases left in between. In DNA, the CDR3 is TGCGCCAGCAGCCAAAACACCTTCGAGACCCAGTACTTC. It codes for CASSQNTFETQYF.

This chain uses TRBV4-3 with TRBJ1-6; D is unresolved. The CDR3 runs 15 residues. The germline CDR1 and CDR2 sequences are LGHNA and YSLEER. V was cut by 1 base and J by 0 bases, with 4 bases left in between. This CDR3 is CASSQGSSYNSPLHF. The CDR3 DNA follows: TGCGCCAGCAGCCAAGGCAGCTCCTATAATTCACCCCTCCACTTT.

This clone has a single count. This sequence joins TRBV5-1 and TRBJ1-3; TRBD1 matches at 7 bases. The CDR3 has 14 amino acids. Germline V gene lookup returns CDR1 SGHRS and CDR2 YFSETQ. Trimming at V came to 4 bases and at J to 4 bases, leaving 5 bases not matched to a gene. CDR3 protein: CASSITGEGNTIYF. CDR3 in DNA: TGCGCCAGCAGCATCACAGGGGAAGGAAACACCATATATTTT.

V and J are TRBV5-4 and TRBJ2-7; D is ambiguous. This CDR3 is built from 12 residues. With 2 bases removed from V and 3 bases from J, the gap between germline ends came to 6 bases. Looked up from germline, CDR1 is SGHNT and CDR2 is YYREEE (reference sequence). The CDR3 coding sequence is TGTGCCAGCAGCTTTGATAGCTACGAGCAGTACGTC. This encodes CASSFDSYEQYV.

This clone showed up just once. This chain uses TRBV5-1 with TRBJ1-1; 9 bases map to TRBD1. The V and J ends lost 0 bases and 3 bases, in that order; junction bases with no gene match: 6. Germline CDR1 reads SGHRS; CDR2 reads YFSETQ. CDR3 length equals 16 residues. CDR3 coding DNA: TGCGCCAGCAGCTTGGCACAGGGGGCCGGCGACACTGAAGCTTTCTTT. This gives the protein CASSLAQGAGDTEAFF. The full variable domain, rest sourced from reference TRBV5-1 and TRBJ1-1, is KAGVTQTPRYLIKTRGQQVTLSCSPISGHRSVSWYQQTPGQGLQFLFEYFSETQRNKGNFPGRFSGRQFSNSRSEMNVSTLELGDSALYLCASSLAQGAGDTEAFFGQGTRLTVV.

The chain links TRBV28 to TRBJ1-5, with TRBD1 matching over 9 bases. The CDR3 totals 17 residues. Per the germline V gene, CDR1 is MDHEN and CDR2 is SYDVKM. V trimming: 4 bases; J trimming: 4 bases; junction bases outside the gene matches: 11. For the CDR3, the DNA is TGTGCCAGCAGTTCGGCACTTGGGGGACAGGGTAATCAGCCCCAGCATTTT. Translating it yields CASSSALGGQGNQPQHF.

The chain has TRBV12-3 or TRBV12-4 and TRBJ1-2; D gene uncertain. The V end was cut by 3 bases, the J end by 7 bases, with 12 bases between. The CDR3 sequence is 13 residues long. The CDR3 DNA reads as TGTGCCAGCAGTTTGGAAAAGGGATTTGGCTACACCTTC. Translation gives CASSLEKGFGYTF.

This clone was counted a single time. This chain uses TRBV27 with TRBJ1-4; the match to TRBD1 covers 9 bases. The V and J ends lost 6 bases and 7 bases, in that order; junction bases with no gene match: 9. The germline V gene has CDR1 MNHEY and CDR2 SMNVEV (reference sequence). The CDR3 totals 15 residues. The CDR3 DNA is TGTGCCAGCAGAGAAACAGGGGGCGAGGCTGAAAAACTGTTTTTT. Amino acids: CASRETGGEAEKLFF.

The V and J genes are TRBV5-6 and TRBJ2-1; 12 nucleotides line up with TRBD1. The CDR3 is made up of 14 amino acids. V was clipped by 5 bases and J by 7 bases; unmatched bases: 4. The germline CDR1 and CDR2 sequences are SGHDT and YYEEEE. The CDR3 is CASRGQGAWNEQFF. The CDR3 DNA reads as TGTGCCAGCAGGGGACAGGGGGCTTGGAATGAGCAGTTCTTC.

The chain uses TRBV13 and TRBJ1-2; 8 bases map to TRBD1. CDR1 and CDR2 (germline): PRHDT, FYEKMQ (reference sequence). Trimming at V came to 4 bases and at J to 5 bases, leaving 12 bases not matched to a gene. This CDR3 spans 16 amino acids. CDR3 in DNA: TGTGCCAGCAGCTCCGGGACAGGAGGGAACCGTTATGGCTACACCTTC. Amino acids: CASSSGTGGNRYGYTF.

This rearrangement joins TRBV29-1 to TRBJ2-1; D unclear. Trimming shortened V by 2 bases and J by 8 bases, and 10 bases separated the two germline ends. The CDR3 loop spans 12 amino acids. Germline CDR1 SQVTM, CDR2 ANQGSEA. The CDR3 is CSVESPRDEQFF. In nucleotides, the CDR3 is TGCAGCGTTGAAAGCCCTAGAGATGAGCAGTTCTTC.

The chain uses TRBV6-6 and TRBJ2-7; D uncertain. V lost 2 bases and J lost 2, with 16 bases in between. This CDR3 spans 16 amino acids. CDR1 is MNHNY and CDR2 is SVGAGI in the germline V gene (reference sequence). The CDR3 is CASSYLEDVLTYEQYF. The CDR3 bases are TGTGCCAGCAGTTACCTCGAGGACGTGCTTACCTACGAGCAGTACTTC.

CDR3 nucleotide sequence: TGTGCCAGCAGCTTAAGGGACTCTGGGGCCAACGTCCTGACTTTC. It is translated as CASSLRDSGANVLTF. The rearrangement joins TRBV7-9 to TRBJ2-6; D remains unclear. This CDR3 is built from 15 residues. Germline CDR1 and CDR2: SEHNR and FQNEAQ (reference sequence). The germline V and J ends were trimmed by 2 bases and 0 bases, with 5 bases remaining between them.

This clone occurred once. The rearrangement links TRBV4-1 to TRBJ2-1; D remains unclear. V shed 1 base and J shed 10 bases, with 8 bases lying between them. The V gene's germline CDR1 is MGHRA and CDR2 YSYEKL. The CDR3 is 12 amino acids. The CDR3 nucleotides are TGCGCCAGCAGCCAAGTTTTTGCCGAGCAGTTCTTC. Translated, it gives CASSQVFAEQFF.

For the CDR3, the DNA is TGTGCCAGCAGCTTAGGGGCAGAAAATTCACCCCTCCACTTT. It codes for CASSLGAENSPLHF. The chain couples TRBV7-9 to TRBJ1-6; D is undetermined. Per the germline V gene, CDR1 is SEHNR and CDR2 is FQNEAQ (reference sequence). Trimming removed 1 base from V and 7 bases from J, with 8 bases in between. This CDR3 is built from 14 residues.

The chain carries TRBV7-2 and TRBJ1-6; no clear D gene. Germline CDR1 and CDR2: SGHTA and FQGNSA. V lost 5 bases to trimming and J lost 4 bases, with 18 bases between them. The CDR3 is 17 amino acids. In DNA form, the CDR3 reads TGTGCCAGCAGCCTGGTTGACACCAAAGGGTATAATTCACCCCTCCACTTT. Translated, it gives CASSLVDTKGYNSPLHF.

CDR3 DNA sequence: TGTGCCAGCAGCGAATACAGGGTGGGAGGCAATGAGCAGTTCTTC. Translation gives CASSEYRVGGNEQFF. This chain connects TRBV9 to TRBJ2-1; the D call may be TRBD1 or TRBD2 (6 bases each). This CDR3 is built from 15 residues. Germline CDR1 SGDLS, CDR2 YYNGEE. The germline V and J ends were trimmed by 3 bases and 6 bases, with 16 bases remaining between them.

The chain links TRBV3-1 (or the pseudogene TRBV3-2) to TRBJ2-2; D unresolved. V lost 0 bases, J lost 0 bases, and 5 bases lay in between. The CDR3 is made up of 15 amino acids. Germline V gives CDR1 LGHDT, CDR2 YNNKEL (reference sequence). CDR3: CASSQDPSNTGELFF. The CDR3 DNA is TGTGCCAGCAGCCAAGATCCGTCGAACACCGGGGAGCTGTTTTTT.

The J gene is TRBJ2-5, the V gene TRBV6-5; possibly TRBD2 for D (6 bases). Germline V gene lookup returns CDR1 MNHEY and CDR2 SVGAGI. CDR3 length: 13 residues. Trimming took off 5 bases at V and 5 bases at J, with 12 bases between the two ends. The CDR3 loop reads CASSRGIGETQYF. Written as DNA, the CDR3 is TGTGCCAGCAGTCGGGGGATTGGGGAGACCCAGTACTTC.

The genes are TRBV28 and TRBJ2-6; no firm D call. CDR3 length: 14 residues. Germline V gene lookup returns CDR1 MDHEN and CDR2 SYDVKM. Trimming cost V 4 bases and J 0 bases, with 4 bases left between them. CDR3 sequence (DNA): TGTGCCAGCAGTTCGCTCTCTGGGGCCAACGTCCTGACTTTC. Protein sequence: CASSSLSGANVLTF.

The V gene is TRBV7-9, the J gene TRBJ1-2; a possible D gene is TRBD1 (6 bases). The V end lost 2 bases, the J end lost 6 bases, and 13 bases lay between the germline ends. The CDR3 is 14 amino acids. CDR1 is SEHNR and CDR2 is FQNEAQ in the germline V gene (reference sequence). This chain's CDR3 is CASSLTGWMDGYTF. The CDR3 coding sequence is TGTGCCAGCAGCTTAACAGGGTGGATGGATGGCTACACCTTC.

The V and J genes are TRBV10-3 and TRBJ2-5, with D tentatively TRBD1 (8 bases). The CDR3 has 13 residues. Germline-derived CDR1 and CDR2 are ENHRY and SYGVKD. The V and J ends lost 10 bases and 3 bases respectively, with 15 bases between them. The CDR3 protein is CATEQGGEETQYF. CDR3 bases: TGTGCCACCGAACAGGGGGGGGAAGAGACCCAGTACTTC.

J is TRBJ1-2 and V is TRBV28, with D hard to call. This CDR3 has 12 amino acids. The V gene lost 3 bases and the J gene lost 2 bases, with 4 bases spanning the gap. The V gene's germline CDR1 is MDHEN and CDR2 SYDVKM. CDR3 loop: CASSFINYGYTF. The CDR3, as DNA: TGTGCCAGCAGTTTTATAAACTATGGCTACACCTTC.

The V call is TRBV5-4, the J call TRBJ2-1; TRBD2 might be the D (6 bases). The CDR3 has 15 residues. V dropped 4 bases and J dropped 6 bases, with 17 bases sitting between them. The V gene's germline CDR1 is SGHNT and CDR2 YYREEE (reference sequence). The CDR3: CASSPRGGALNEQFF. As DNA, the CDR3 is TGTGCCAGCAGCCCCCGGGGCGGGGCCCTCAATGAGCAGTTCTTC.

The V and J genes are TRBV27 and TRBJ1-5; perhaps TRBD1 as D (6 bases). Trimming shortened V by 6 bases and J by 3 bases, and 15 bases separated the two germline ends. Looked up from germline, CDR1 is MNHEY and CDR2 is SMNVEV (reference sequence). The CDR3 has 15 residues. The CDR3: CASRPQGTVNQPQHF. As DNA, the CDR3 is TGTGCCAGCAGACCACAGGGCACGGTCAATCAGCCCCAGCATTTT.

The rearrangement joins TRBV6-5 to TRBJ2-7; TRBD2 matches at 9 bases. The V and J ends lost 5 bases and 5 bases, in that order; junction bases with no gene match: 7. CDR1 MNHEY and CDR2 SVGAGI come from the germline V gene. This CDR3 has 14 amino acids. In DNA, the CDR3 is TGTGCCAGCAGTAGGCGGGGGGGCTTTCACGAGCAGTACGTC. This encodes CASSRRGGFHEQYV.

In its sample, this clone was seen once. The chain combines TRBV28 with TRBJ2-3, with TRBD2 as a possible D gene (6 bases). The CDR3 length is 15 residues. V was shortened by 5 bases and J by 6 bases, with 18 bases between the two germline ends. Looked up from germline, CDR1 is MDHEN and CDR2 is SYDVKM. For the CDR3, the DNA is TGTGCCAGCAGTCCCCGGGGAGGATTGGGGGATACGCAGTATTTT. Translated, it gives CASSPRGGLGDTQYF.

The chain uses TRBV6-2 or TRBV6-3 and TRBJ2-5; TRBD2 is a possible D gene (7 bases). This CDR3 has 15 residues. Trimming took 3 bases from V and 6 from J, leaving 17 bases between them. The germline gives CDR1 MNHEY, CDR2 SVGEGT. CDR3 amino acids: CASSYRAGGPKTQYF. The CDR3 nucleotides are TGTGCCAGCAGTTATCGGGCCGGGGGGCCGAAGACCCAGTACTTC.

This clone was counted a few times. CDR3 coding DNA: TGTGCCAGCAGTGATCTAGGGGGGGGTGAGCAGTTCTTC. The encoded protein is CASSDLGGGEQFF. The rearrangement links TRBV28 to TRBJ2-1; D might be TRBD2 (7 bases). V was cut by 5 bases and J by 9 bases, with 14 bases left in between. Germline V gene data show CDR1 as MDHEN and CDR2 as SYDVKM. CDR3 size: 13 residues. The full variable domain, its missing parts supplied by reference TRBV28 and TRBJ2-1, is DVKVTQSSRYLVKRTGEKVFLECVQDMDHENMFWYRQDPGLGLRLIYFSYDVKMKEKGDIPEGYSVSREKKERFSLILESASTNQTSMYLCASSDLGGGEQFFGPGTRLTVL.

The V call is TRBV9, the J call TRBJ2-7, with D perhaps matching TRBD2 (5 bases). V was pared by 2 bases and J by 1 base, with 16 bases between. The CDR3 runs 16 residues. The germline gives CDR1 SGDLS, CDR2 YYNGEE. The CDR3 nucleotides are TGTGCCAGCAGCGTGACGGCTTACAGCGGATCCTACGAGCAGTACTTC. This translates into CASSVTAYSGSYEQYF. Complete variable domain (other parts from reference TRBV9 and TRBJ2-7): DSGVTQTPKHLITATGQRVTLRCSPRSGDLSVYWYQQSLDQGLQFLIQYYNGEERAKGNILERFSAQQFPDLHSELNLSSLELGDSALYFCASSVTAYSGSYEQYFGPGTRLTVT.

The V call is TRBV7-3, the J call TRBJ2-1; 10 bases are a match to TRBD2. V trimming: 5 bases; J trimming: 6 bases; junction bases outside the gene matches: 10. CDR1 SGHTA and CDR2 FQGTGA come from the germline V gene. This CDR3 is 16 amino acids long. CDR3 sequence: CASSVTSGLRANEQFF. CDR3 bases: TGTGCCAGCAGCGTGACTAGCGGGCTCAGGGCCAATGAGCAGTTCTTC.